Following are 2 T cell receptor beta chains from one sample sequenced in a study of blood T cell repertoires in COVID-19. This table comes from immunoSEQ multiplex PCR, and its TCRdb copy is limited to in-frame clones, with some not included. The table records fewer than 250,000 clones, about 85% of them present only once. Specimen: peripheral blood. Receptors originate from a woman at least 80 years old with COVID-19, enrolled during active disease.

CDR3 residues: CASSPTGDVDTEAFF. CDR3 in DNA: TGTGCCAGCTCACCAACGGGGGACGTGGACACTGAAGCTTTCTTT. The rearrangement links TRBV18 to TRBJ1-1; weak D call: TRBD1 (5 bases). The V and J ends lost 2 bases and 3 bases respectively, with 13 bases between them. Germline CDR1 and CDR2: KGHSH and LQKENI. The CDR3 is 15 residues long. The full variable domain, in which reference TRBV18 and TRBJ1-1 provide the parts outside the CDR3, is NAGVMQNPRHLVRRRGQEARLRCSPMKGHSHVYWYRQLPEEGLKFMVYLQKENIIDESGMPKERFSAEFPKEGPSILRIQQVVRGDSAAYFCASSPTGDVDTEAFFGQGTRLTVV.

This chain connects TRBV19 to TRBJ1-4; 7 bases line up with TRBD1. CDR3 length: 16 residues. V trimming: 2 bases; J trimming: 4 bases; junction bases outside the gene matches: 7. CDR1 is LNHDA and CDR2 is SQIVND in the germline V gene (reference sequence). The CDR3 DNA reads as TGTGCCAGTAGTATATCTGGACAGGTATATAATGAAAAACTGTTTTTT. Translating gives CASSISGQVYNEKLFF.